Below, 23 T cell receptor beta chains from the same sample are listed, as sequenced in a study of vaccination effects on CD4 cells after COVID-19. In the ViraFEST assay, antigen-specific CD4+ clonotypes were identified by expansion after peptide-pool stimulation. Culture proceeded for more than 8 days, and CD4+ T cells were then isolated. Each person got two doses of an mRNA SARS-CoV-2 vaccine, BNT162b2 or mRNA-1273. Repertoires were generated with immunoSEQ multiplex PCR, while TCRdb's copy carries only in-frame clones and drops some. The sample contains under 85,000 clones, 60% to 80% of which appear only once. Which antigens these TCRs recognize remains unknown. The sequencing here drew on CD4+ T cells from PBMCs cultured with HCoV-OC43 spike peptides, taken after COVID-19 vaccination. The subset here: HCoV-OC43 spike overlapping peptide pool stimulation. The source is a human donor who received a COVID-19 vaccine.

V gene TRBV7-2 combines with J gene TRBJ1-5; D is perhaps TRBD1 (5 bases). Germline V gene lookup returns CDR1 SGHTA and CDR2 FQGNSA. There are 13 residues in the CDR3. Trimming removed 2 bases at V and 7 bases at J, with 9 bases between. The CDR3 region is CASSLRGRQPQHF. The CDR3 DNA follows: TGTGCCAGCAGCTTAAGGGGTCGCCAGCCCCAGCATTTT.

V usage is TRBV14 and J usage is TRBJ2-5; 7 nucleotides agree with TRBD1. Germline values: CDR1 SGHDN, CDR2 FVKESK. This CDR3 contains 16 residues. Trimming removed 1 base from V and 5 bases from J; junction bases left unmatched: 10. For the CDR3, the DNA is TGTGCCAGCAGCCAAGTCCGACAGGGATATAGTGAGACCCAGTACTTC. Protein: CASSQVRQGYSETQYF.

V and J are TRBV6-5 and TRBJ2-3, with D maybe TRBD1 (6 bases). CDR3 length: 15 residues. Germline lookup yields CDR1 MNHEY and CDR2 SVGAGI. The V gene lost 7 bases and the J gene lost 1 base, with 15 bases spanning the gap. The CDR3 DNA follows: TGTGCCAGCAAGCCACAGGGACCTGGCACAGATACGCAGTATTTT. This encodes CASKPQGPGTDTQYF.

The chain is built from TRBV2 and TRBJ2-7, with a tentative D call TRBD1 (6 bases). This CDR3 comprises 15 residues. V lost 3 bases to trimming and J lost 6 bases, with 18 bases between them. Per the germline V gene, CDR1 is SNHLY and CDR2 is FYNNEI. CDR3 loop: CASSELGARFGEQYV. The CDR3 nucleotides are TGTGCCAGCAGTGAGCTGGGGGCAAGGTTTGGCGAGCAGTACGTC.

The V gene is TRBV29-1, the J gene TRBJ1-4; no definite D call. The CDR3 spans 11 residues. Germline CDR1 and CDR2: SQVTM and ANQGSEA. Trimming removed 1 base from V and 13 bases from J, with 10 bases in between. CDR3 region: CSVEVREGLFF. CDR3 DNA: TGCAGCGTTGAAGTCCGGGAGGGACTGTTTTTT.

The V and J genes are TRBV4-3 and TRBJ1-6; 11 bases match TRBD1. This CDR3 comprises 17 residues. The trim removed 4 bases at V and 8 bases at J, leaving 10 bases unmatched. The germline gives CDR1 LGHNA, CDR2 YSLEER. CDR3 amino acids: CASSLKRGTGGDSPLHF. The CDR3 DNA follows: TGCGCCAGCAGCCTTAAAAGGGGGACAGGGGGAGATTCACCCCTCCACTTT.

The chain carries TRBV9 and TRBJ1-3, with TRBD1 as a possible D gene (5 bases). Germline values: CDR1 SGDLS, CDR2 YYNGEE. Trimming left V 3 bases short and J 4 bases short, with 17 bases between. There are 16 residues in the CDR3. The CDR3 region is CASSAQGGISGNTIYF. Written as DNA, the CDR3 is TGTGCCAGCAGCGCGCAGGGAGGAATATCAGGAAACACCATATATTTT.

The chain employs TRBV7-2 and TRBJ2-5; 9 bases agree with TRBD1. V lost 5 bases and J lost 5; bases outside the gene matches: 12. Germline CDR1 and CDR2: SGHTA and FQGNSA. The CDR3 has 16 amino acids. CDR3 coding DNA: TGTGCCAGCAGCATCTATTACGGACAGGGGATGGAGACCCAGTACTTC. Amino acids: CASSIYYGQGMETQYF.

This rearrangement joins TRBV27 to TRBJ1-4; 11 bases line up with TRBD1. V dropped 6 bases and J dropped 8; count of bases not matched to a gene: 14. This CDR3 spans 17 amino acids. CDR1 is MNHEY and CDR2 is SMNVEV in the germline V gene (reference sequence). In DNA, the CDR3 is TGTGCCAGCAGATTTGTAGGACAGGGGGCCGGAAGAGAAAAACTGTTTTTT. It is translated as CASRFVGQGAGREKLFF.

The chain is built from TRBV3-1 (or the pseudogene TRBV3-2) and TRBJ1-2, with D maybe TRBD1 (5 bases). The V end lost 1 base, the J end lost 2 bases, and 14 bases lay between the germline ends. CDR1 and CDR2 (germline): LGHDT, YNNKEL (reference sequence). The CDR3 sequence is 16 residues long. DNA for the CDR3: TGTGCCAGCAGCCAAGGAGTCCCCGGGGCAAACTATGGCTACACCTTC. It encodes CASSQGVPGANYGYTF.

This rearrangement joins TRBV7-8 to TRBJ2-7; no firm D call. From germline, CDR1 is SGHVS and CDR2 FQNEAQ. V lost 2 bases and J 2 bases, leaving 13 bases between the germline ends. The CDR3 is made up of 15 amino acids. Here the CDR3 DNA reads TGTGCCAGCAGCTTATCTTCAATCGGAGCCTACGAGCAGTACGTC. Translation: CASSLSSIGAYEQYV.

The chain is built from TRBV7-8 and TRBJ2-2; D uncertain. There are 12 residues in the CDR3. Germline CDR1 SGHVS, CDR2 FQNEAQ. V was cut by 0 bases and J by 6 bases, with 2 bases left in between. The CDR3 protein is CASSLAAGELFF. The CDR3 region has the DNA TGTGCCAGCAGCTTAGCGGCCGGGGAGCTGTTTTTT. The whole variable domain, remainder taken from reference TRBV7-8 and TRBJ2-2, is GAGVSQSPRYKVAKRGQDVALRCDPISGHVSLFWYQQALGQGPEFLTYFQNEAQLDKSGLPSDRFFAERPEGSVSTLKIQRTQQEDSAVYLCASSLAAGELFFGEGSRLTVL.

This chain joins TRBV18 and TRBJ1-1, with D perhaps TRBD1 (5 bases). This CDR3 has 13 residues. CDR1 is KGHSH, CDR2 LQKENI, per germline. The ends were cut back, 0 bases at V and 5 bases at J, with 7 bases in the middle. CDR3 sequence (DNA): TGTGCCAGCTCACCACCTTGGGGGACTGAAGCTTTCTTT. This sequence encodes CASSPPWGTEAFF.

Only a few counts were recorded for this clone. The rearrangement links TRBV5-1 to TRBJ1-2; the D gene is possibly TRBD1 (5 bases). The germline CDR1 and CDR2 sequences are SGHRS and YFSETQ. CDR3 size: 16 residues. Trimming stripped 1 base from V and 4 bases from J, with 17 bases between. DNA of the CDR3: TGCGCCAGCAGCTTGAGGGGTTCCAAGGAGGGCTATGGCTACACCTTC. This encodes CASSLRGSKEGYGYTF.

The CDR3 nucleotides read TGTGCCAGCAGCTTAACAGGGGTCGGCAATCAGCCCCAGCATTTT. This gives the protein CASSLTGVGNQPQHF. V gene TRBV5-4 combines with J gene TRBJ1-5; 7 bases agree with TRBD1. V was pared by 2 bases and J by 2 bases, with 4 bases of the junction left unmatched. The CDR3 sequence is 15 residues long. The V gene's germline CDR1 is SGHNT and CDR2 YYREEE (reference sequence).

The chain's CDR3 is CASSINDRGGTDTQYF. CDR3 DNA: TGCGCCAGCAGCATTAACGACAGGGGAGGCACAGATACGCAGTATTTT. V usage is TRBV5-1 and J usage is TRBJ2-3, with 8 bases identical to TRBD1. The CDR3 has 16 amino acids. Germline trimming cut 4 bases from V and 1 base from J; bases unmatched to any gene: 8. Germline V gene sequence: CDR1 SGHRS, CDR2 YFSETQ.

This chain uses TRBV19 with TRBJ1-2; 7 bases fit TRBD1. CDR3 size: 13 residues. Germline V gene sequence: CDR1 LNHDA, CDR2 SQIVND (reference sequence). V gave up 10 bases and J gave up 3 bases; unmatched junction bases: 8. The CDR3 protein is CATRQGGDYGYTF. Here the CDR3 DNA reads TGTGCCACAAGACAGGGCGGAGACTATGGCTACACCTTC.

This chain joins TRBV5-1 and TRBJ1-2; unclear D gene. The CDR3 has 15 amino acids. Trimming pared 1 base from V and 4 bases from J, leaving 14 bases between. Germline V gives CDR1 SGHRS, CDR2 YFSETQ. The CDR3 reads CASSLTDLAFYGYTF. DNA for the CDR3: TGCGCCAGCAGCTTGACGGACCTAGCTTTCTATGGCTACACCTTC.

V is TRBV18 and J is TRBJ1-1; D ambiguous. The CDR3 has 14 amino acids. Germline V CDR1 and CDR2: KGHSH, LQKENI. V was cut by 0 bases and J by 2 bases, with 7 bases left in between. The CDR3 DNA is TGTGCCAGCTCACCACCGGGCAGCAACACTGAAGCTTTCTTT. This codes for CASSPPGSNTEAFF.

The J gene is TRBJ1-1, the V gene TRBV6-2 or TRBV6-3; a possible D gene is TRBD1 (5 bases). V was shortened by 0 bases and J by 5 bases, with 13 bases between the two germline ends. The V gene's germline CDR1 is MNHEY and CDR2 SVGEGT. This CDR3 has 15 amino acids. The CDR3 spells CASSYSLKGRTEAFF. In DNA, the CDR3 is TGTGCCAGCAGTTACTCGTTAAAGGGGCGGACTGAAGCTTTCTTT.

The CDR3: CASSPIAGWETQYF. The DNA of the CDR3 is TGCGCCAGCAGCCCGATAGCGGGTTGGGAGACCCAGTACTTC. The rearrangement joins TRBV5-1 to TRBJ2-5, with TRBD2 matching 7 bases. The CDR3 runs 14 residues. CDR1 is SGHRS, CDR2 YFSETQ, per germline. V lost 4 bases to trimming and J lost 5 bases; unmatched junction nucleotides: 8.

The chain has TRBV11-1 and TRBJ1-6; 7 bases map to TRBD1. The germline V gene has CDR1 SGHAT and CDR2 FQDESV (reference sequence). This CDR3 spans 15 amino acids. V shed 4 bases, J shed 8 bases, and the junction held 8 bases outside the gene matches. CDR3 nucleotides: TGTGCCAGCAGCTACAGGGGTGGTCCCGATTCACCCCTCCACTTT. This encodes CASSYRGGPDSPLHF.

This clone was detected only a few times. The chain has TRBV2 and TRBJ2-2; a possible D gene is TRBD1 (6 bases). The CDR3 is 14 residues long. Germline CDR1 is SNHLY and CDR2 is FYNNEI. Between the trimmed V and J ends, which lost 10 bases and 2 bases, there was a span of 14 bases. The CDR3 coding sequence is TGTGCCACCGCCCCGGACAGAAACACCGGGGAGCTGTTTTTT. As protein: CATAPDRNTGELFF.